These T cell receptor beta chains were read from a single sample in a study of regulatory T cells in long-lasting Graves disease. TCRdb redid the calling of the multiplex PCR reads with MiXCR, one entry per CDR3 protein. The sample includes around 420,000 distinct CDR3 sequences, about 14% of them seen just once. Sequenced here: peripheral blood mononuclear cells (PBMCs), sampled at new diagnosis, from a patient treated with antithyroid drugs. The receptors derive from a female donor with Graves disease. Each CDR3 is given with its conserved first and last residue. A D gene is named only where the DNA matches it firmly. Size values are once, few and many counts, or a class for expanded clones, and some rows have none.

TRBJ2-3,many,TRBV6-9,TRBD2,TGTGCCAGCAGTTATGAAGGATGGCGGGAGGACCCAGATACGCAGTATTTT,CASSYEGWREDPDTQYF
TRBJ1-4,many,TRBV24-1,TRBD1,TGTGCCACCAGTACAGGCGTCCAGGGGGCGAGGGAAAAACTGTTTTTT,CATSTGVQGAREKLFF
TRBJ1-5,few,TRBV20-1,TRBD1,TGCAGTGCTAGAGTGATGGACAGGGGGCGCCTGCCAAGCAATCAGCCCCAGCATTTT,CSARVMDRGRLPSNQPQHF
TRBJ1-6,many,TRBV6-2/TRBV6-3,TRBD1,TGTGCCAGCGGGTCGACAGGGGGGGATTCACCCCTCCACTTT,CASGSTGGDSPLHF
TRBJ2-5,many,TRBV29-1,NA,TGCAGCGTTTGGGGGAAGGAGACCCAGTACTTC,CSVWGKETQYF
TRBJ1-3,many,TRBV20-1,TRBD1,TGCAGTGCAACCGCCACAGGGGGCGGAAACACCATATATTTT,CSATATGGGNTIYF
TRBJ2-7,many,TRBV27,TRBD1,TGTGCCAGCAGTTTAGCCATCGGACAGGAGACCTACGAGCAGTACTTC,CASSLAIGQETYEQYF
TRBJ2-7,few,TRBV3-1,TRBD2,TGTGCCAGCAGCCAAGGGGCTAGCGGGAGCGGGGAGCAGTACTTC,CASSQGASGSGEQYF
TRBJ1-1,many,TRBV2,NA,TGTGCCAGCAGGTCTGAGGGGGTCACTGAAGCTTTCTTT,CASRSEGVTEAFF
TRBJ2-5,many,TRBV11-1,NA,TGTGCCAGCCCCCCGGAGGCAGGGCAAGAGACCCAGTACTTC,CASPPEAGQETQYF
TRBJ2-5,NA,TRBV20-1,NA,TGCAGTGCACAGGGACTGTTGGAGACCCAGTACTTC,CSAQGLLETQYF
TRBJ1-1,many,TRBV28,NA,TGTGCCAGCAGTTTATTCGTAGGGGGGGAAGCTTTCTTT,CASSLFVGGEAFF
TRBJ2-2,many,TRBV11-2,TRBD2,TGTGCCAGCAGCTTAGAACTAGCGGGAGCGAACACCGGGGAGCTGTTTTTT,CASSLELAGANTGELFF
TRBJ1-5,many,TRBV4-1,NA,TGCGCCAGCAGCCAACTACCACCGGACCTAGGACAGCCCCAGCATTTT,CASSQLPPDLGQPQHF
TRBJ1-1,NA,TRBV27,NA,TGTGCCAGCAGTTTAATAGGGGGTGAAGCTTTCTTT,CASSLIGGEAFF
TRBJ2-3,NA,TRBV9,NA,TGTGCCAGCAGCGTAGCTGGCAGGTACGCAGATACGCAGTATTTT,CASSVAGRYADTQYF
TRBJ1-2,NA,TRBV10-1,NA,TGTGCCATCAGTGATTGGCCTCGCAGAACGGATGGCTACACCTTC,CAISDWPRRTDGYTF
TRBJ2-1,many,TRBV5-6,NA,TGTGCCAGCAGCTTGGCCCCCGGGAGCTACAATGAGCAGTTCTTC,CASSLAPGSYNEQFF
TRBJ2-1,many,TRBV5-6,NA,TGTGCCAGCAGCCCCCCTTTAGAGGGGGCCTACAATGAGCAGTTCTTC,CASSPPLEGAYNEQFF
TRBJ2-7,few,TRBV28,TRBD1,TGTGCCAGCAGTTGGACAGGCCTAACCTACGAGCAGTACTTC,CASSWTGLTYEQYF
TRBJ2-7,NA,TRBV6-9,NA,TGTGCCAGCAGTCCAGGGGGGTCGGGTGGAGAGCAGTACTTC,CASSPGGSGGEQYF
TRBJ2-7,NA,TRBV5-5,NA,TGTGCCAGCAGCTTGCAGGGAATCGAGCAGTACTTC,CASSLQGIEQYF
TRBJ2-7,many,TRBV20-1,NA,TGCACAATAGAAGAGGGGGTGTCCTACGAGCAGTACTTC,CTIEEGVSYEQYF
TRBJ2-5,many,TRBV11-2,NA,TGTGCCAGCAAGAGACTGGGTGCGGAGACCCAGTACTTC,CASKRLGAETQYF
TRBJ2-7,many,TRBV28,NA,TGTGCCAGCAGTCCTTCGTTTGTGACAGGAACGTACTTC,CASSPSFVTGTYF